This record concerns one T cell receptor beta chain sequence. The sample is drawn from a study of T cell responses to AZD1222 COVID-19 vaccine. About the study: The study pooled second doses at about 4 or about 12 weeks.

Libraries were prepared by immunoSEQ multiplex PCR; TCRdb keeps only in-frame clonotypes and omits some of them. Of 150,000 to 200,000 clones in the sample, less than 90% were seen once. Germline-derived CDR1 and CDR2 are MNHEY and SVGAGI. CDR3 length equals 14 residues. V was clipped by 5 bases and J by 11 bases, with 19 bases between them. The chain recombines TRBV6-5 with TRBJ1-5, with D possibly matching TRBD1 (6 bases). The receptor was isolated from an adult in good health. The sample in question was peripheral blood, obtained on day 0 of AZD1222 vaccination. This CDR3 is CASSQTSGARAQHF. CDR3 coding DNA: TGTGCCAGCAGTCAAACATCGGGGGCTCGGGCCCAGCATTTT.